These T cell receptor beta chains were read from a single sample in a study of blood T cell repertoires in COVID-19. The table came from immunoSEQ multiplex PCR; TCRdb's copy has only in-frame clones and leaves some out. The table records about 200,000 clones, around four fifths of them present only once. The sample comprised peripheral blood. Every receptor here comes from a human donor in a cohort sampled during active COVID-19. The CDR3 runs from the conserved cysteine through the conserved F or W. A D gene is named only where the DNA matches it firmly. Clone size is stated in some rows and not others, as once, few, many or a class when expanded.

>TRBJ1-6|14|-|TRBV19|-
CASRVRDWDSPLHF
TGTGCCAGTAGAGTCCGGGACTGGGATTCACCCCTCCACTTT
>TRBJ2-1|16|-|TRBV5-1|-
CASSLGRNRPYNEQFF
TGCGCCAGCAGCTTGGGGCGGAACCGACCCTACAATGAGCAGTTCTTC
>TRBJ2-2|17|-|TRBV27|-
CASSSPTGLGGTGELFF
TGTGCCAGCAGTTCTCCCACAGGGCTCGGTGGCACCGGGGAGCTGTTTTTT
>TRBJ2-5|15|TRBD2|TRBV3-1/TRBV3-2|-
CASSRGTSGQETQYF
TGTGCCAGCAGTCGGGGCACTAGCGGCCAAGAGACCCAGTACTTC
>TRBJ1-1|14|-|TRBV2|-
CAIWTLMWNTEAFF
TGTGCCATCTGGACTCTCATGTGGAACACTGAAGCTTTCTTT
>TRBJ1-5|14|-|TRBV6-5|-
CASSWLQADQPQHF
TGTGCCAGCAGTTGGCTGCAGGCAGATCAGCCCCAGCATTTT
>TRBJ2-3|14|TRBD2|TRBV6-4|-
CASSGLAGADTQYF
TGTGCCAGCAGTGGGCTAGCGGGAGCAGATACGCAGTATTTT
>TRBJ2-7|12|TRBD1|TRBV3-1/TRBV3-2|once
CASSRDRGTRYF
TGTGCCAGCAGCCGGGACAGGGGCACTCGGTACTTC
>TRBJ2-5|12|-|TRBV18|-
CASSGFQETQYF
TGTGCCAGCTCCGGGTTCCAAGAGACCCAGTACTTC
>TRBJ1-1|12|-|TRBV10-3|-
CAISESGQKAFF
TGTGCCATCAGTGAGTCAGGACAGAAAGCTTTCTTT
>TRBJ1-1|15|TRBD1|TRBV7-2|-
CASSSEVGTGDEAFF
TGTGCCAGCAGCTCAGAGGTCGGGACAGGGGATGAAGCTTTCTTT
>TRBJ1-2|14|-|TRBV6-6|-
CASSYFPGLNGYTF
TGTGCCAGCAGTTACTTCCCAGGGTTGAATGGCTACACCTTC